Listed below are T cell receptor beta chains from one sample, sequenced in a study of T cells in Graves' hyperthyroidism and ophthalmopathy. TCRdb re-analysed the multiplex PCR reads in MiXCR, keeping a single row per CDR3 protein. This table holds 250,000 to 350,000 distinct CDR3 sequences, over 15% found once. Sequencing was performed on blood. The receptor source for this set is a woman aged 55-70 years with Graves' ophthalmopathy. Both conserved end residues are part of each CDR3. A D gene is named only where the DNA matches it firmly. A clone size is listed for some rows: how often the clone was seen (once, few, many), or a class if it is expanded.

j_call: TRBJ2-3
clone_size: many
cdr3_length: 15
d_call: NA
v_call: TRBV5-1
cdr3_aa: CASSVPSVQTDTQYF
cdr3_nt: TGCGCCAGCAGCGTACCTAGTGTACAGACAGATACGCAGTATTTT

j_call: TRBJ2-5
clone_size: few
cdr3_length: 17
d_call: NA
v_call: TRBV7-2
cdr3_aa: CASSLVALASPQETQYF
cdr3_nt: TGTGCCAGCAGCTTGGTGGCCCTAGCGAGTCCCCAAGAGACCCAGTACTTC

j_call: TRBJ1-3
clone_size: few
cdr3_length: 15
d_call: NA
v_call: TRBV6-5
cdr3_aa: CASSYESQGRNTIYF
cdr3_nt: TGTGCCAGCAGTTACGAAAGCCAGGGTAGAAACACCATATATTTT

j_call: TRBJ1-2
clone_size: NA
cdr3_length: 11
d_call: TRBD1
v_call: TRBV6-1
cdr3_aa: CASNRGHGYTF
cdr3_nt: TGTGCCAGCAACAGGGGACATGGCTACACCTTC

j_call: TRBJ2-5
clone_size: few
cdr3_length: 16
d_call: NA
v_call: TRBV7-6
cdr3_aa: CASSHRLLGTQETQYF
cdr3_nt: TGTGCCAGCAGCCACCGTCTTCTGGGGACCCAAGAGACCCAGTACTTC

j_call: TRBJ2-3
clone_size: few
cdr3_length: 12
d_call: NA
v_call: TRBV20-1
cdr3_aa: CSAYLGGDTQYF
cdr3_nt: TGCAGTGCGTACCTAGGGGGAGATACGCAGTATTTT

j_call: TRBJ1-4
clone_size: many
cdr3_length: 13
d_call: NA
v_call: TRBV12-3/TRBV12-4
cdr3_aa: CASSFSQREKLFF
cdr3_nt: TGTGCCAGCAGTTTCTCACAGAGGGAAAAACTGTTTTTT

j_call: TRBJ2-5
clone_size: few
cdr3_length: 16
d_call: NA
v_call: TRBV6-5
cdr3_aa: CASSYSGLRPQETQYF
cdr3_nt: TGTGCCAGCAGTTACTCGGGACTCCGCCCCCAAGAGACCCAGTACTTC

j_call: TRBJ2-7
clone_size: many
cdr3_length: 18
d_call: TRBD2
v_call: TRBV7-9
cdr3_aa: CASSFRTTRGGGRNEQYF
cdr3_nt: TGTGCCAGCAGCTTTAGGACTACCCGGGGAGGCGGGAGGAACGAGCAGTACTTC

j_call: TRBJ2-3
clone_size: few
cdr3_length: 15
d_call: TRBD1
v_call: TRBV6-2/TRBV6-3
cdr3_aa: CASSYGQESTDTQYF
cdr3_nt: TGTGCCAGCAGTTACGGACAGGAAAGCACAGATACGCAGTATTTT

j_call: TRBJ2-5
clone_size: many
cdr3_length: 15
d_call: NA
v_call: TRBV28
cdr3_aa: CASIPRGEQQETQYF
cdr3_nt: TGTGCCAGCATCCCCAGAGGGGAGCAGCAAGAGACCCAGTACTTC

j_call: TRBJ2-2
clone_size: NA
cdr3_length: 14
d_call: NA
v_call: TRBV7-2
cdr3_aa: CASSETGYTGELFF
cdr3_nt: TGTGCCAGCAGCGAAACAGGGTACACCGGGGAGCTGTTTTTT

j_call: TRBJ1-2
clone_size: many
cdr3_length: 16
d_call: TRBD1
v_call: TRBV12-3/TRBV12-4
cdr3_aa: CASSSSGGFGYYGYTF
cdr3_nt: TGTGCCAGCAGTTCCTCAGGGGGCTTTGGTTACTATGGCTACACCTTC

j_call: TRBJ2-3
clone_size: NA
cdr3_length: 17
d_call: TRBD2
v_call: TRBV20-1
cdr3_aa: CGGDMVQRDGSTDTQYF
cdr3_nt: TGCGGGGGGGATATGGTGCAAAGGGACGGTAGCACAGATACGCAGTATTTT

j_call: TRBJ2-3
clone_size: many
cdr3_length: 19
d_call: TRBD2
v_call: TRBV10-3
cdr3_aa: CAISDTKAGTSYSTDTQYF
cdr3_nt: TGTGCCATCAGTGATACCAAAGCCGGGACTAGCTACAGCACAGATACGCAGTATTTT

j_call: TRBJ1-6
clone_size: few
cdr3_length: 15
d_call: TRBD1
v_call: TRBV20-1
cdr3_aa: CSAIPSGTGNSPLHF
cdr3_nt: TGCAGTGCTATTCCATCCGGGACAGGAAATTCACCCCTCCACTTT

j_call: TRBJ2-1
clone_size: NA
cdr3_length: 15
d_call: TRBD2
v_call: TRBV19
cdr3_aa: CASSIKLAGYNEQFF
cdr3_nt: TGTGCCAGTAGTATAAAACTAGCGGGGTACAATGAGCAGTTCTTC

j_call: TRBJ1-1
clone_size: many
cdr3_length: 15
d_call: TRBD1
v_call: TRBV7-6
cdr3_aa: CASSARTGRNTEAFF
cdr3_nt: TGTGCCAGCAGCGCCCGGACAGGGAGGAACACTGAAGCTTTCTTT

j_call: TRBJ1-2
clone_size: few
cdr3_length: 16
d_call: NA
v_call: TRBV4-3
cdr3_aa: CASSQDGAVRSYGYTF
cdr3_nt: TGCGCCAGCAGCCAAGATGGTGCGGTCAGATCGTATGGCTACACCTTC

j_call: TRBJ2-2
clone_size: few
cdr3_length: 13
d_call: NA
v_call: TRBV15
cdr3_aa: CATSPANTGELFF
cdr3_nt: TGTGCCACCAGTCCAGCGAACACCGGGGAGCTGTTTTTT